This T cell receptor beta chain was sequenced in a study of technical replicates of blood from a few donors. Repertoires were generated with immunoSEQ multiplex PCR, while TCRdb's copy carries only in-frame clones and drops some. The data contain about 79,000 clones, approximately 92% of them singletons. This CDR3 has 14 residues. Trimming took 5 bases from V and 6 from J; bases not matched to a gene: 9. Germline V lookup: CDR1 PRHDT, CDR2 FYEKMQ (reference sequence). The TCR was taken from a human donor in good health. Some clones in this sample may be carry-over from other donors' samples. The specimen was T cells isolated from PBMCs. The chain is built from TRBV13 and TRBJ2-7; 8 nucleotides align to TRBD1. CDR3 in amino acids: CASSRQGPIGEQYF. In nucleotides, the CDR3 is TGTGCCAGCAGCCGACAGGGGCCGATCGGCGAGCAGTACTTC.